The entry below describes one T cell receptor (beta chain). The source of the sample is a study of blood T cell repertoires in COVID-19. About the research overall: Researchers got acute and convalescent COVID-19 samples from the United States, Italy and Spain.

TCRdb keeps only in-frame clones here, not all; method: immunoSEQ multiplex PCR. This table holds about 480,000 clones, about nine tenths found once. The receptor was derived from a woman between 45 and 65 years old with COVID-19, enrolled during active disease. The sequencing input was peripheral blood.

CDR3 DNA: TGTGCCAGCAGTGTTGGCAGTCCTCTAGATACGCAGTATTTT. It translates to CASSVGSPLDTQYF. The chain recombines TRBV2 with TRBJ2-3, with no clear D. CDR1 SNHLY and CDR2 FYNNEI come from the germline V gene. The CDR3 is 14 amino acids. Between the trimmed V and J ends, which lost 4 bases and 5 bases, there was a span of 13 bases. Drawing the rest from reference TRBV2 and TRBJ2-3, the complete variable domain is EPEVTQTPSHQVTQMGQEVILRCVPISNHLYFYWYRQILGQKVEFLVSFYNNEISEKSEIFDDQFSVERPDGSNFTLKIRSTKLEDSAMYFCASSVGSPLDTQYFGPGTRLTVL.